This TCR beta chain is from a study of shared clonotypes between healthy human individuals. Overall study context: Plates per donor: three CD4 naive, three CD4 memory, two CD8 naive, one CD8 memory.

The input for sorted-subset replicate PCRs was roughly 180 ng DNA, 25,000 to 35,000 T cell genomes. Clones were sequenced by immunoSEQ multiplex PCR, and TCRdb holds only the in-frame ones, with some missing. The table lists about 120,000 clones, roughly 70% of them singletons, with under 25% in the top ten. Study observations and caveats: The study's rarefaction showed incomplete sorted-subset sequencing despite large depth. The four-donor shared clonotypes exceeded non-shared clonotypes in generation probability, with non-shared ones scoring lower.

There are a few counts of this clone. The target antigen is unknown. With 2 bases removed from V and 0 bases from J, the gap between germline ends came to 8 bases. In germline, CDR1 is SGHAT, CDR2 FQNNGV. The CDR3 consists of 14 residues. This chain connects TRBV11-2 to TRBJ2-7; D call uncertain. The TCR sequence derives from a woman in her thirties in good health. What was sequenced was memory CD8+ T cells sorted from blood. The subset here: CD45RO+ cells pooled with CCR7-negative TemRA cells. In DNA form, the CDR3 reads TGTGCCAGCAGCTTAAGCCCCAGCTCCTACGAGCAGTACTTC. Amino acids: CASSLSPSSYEQYF.